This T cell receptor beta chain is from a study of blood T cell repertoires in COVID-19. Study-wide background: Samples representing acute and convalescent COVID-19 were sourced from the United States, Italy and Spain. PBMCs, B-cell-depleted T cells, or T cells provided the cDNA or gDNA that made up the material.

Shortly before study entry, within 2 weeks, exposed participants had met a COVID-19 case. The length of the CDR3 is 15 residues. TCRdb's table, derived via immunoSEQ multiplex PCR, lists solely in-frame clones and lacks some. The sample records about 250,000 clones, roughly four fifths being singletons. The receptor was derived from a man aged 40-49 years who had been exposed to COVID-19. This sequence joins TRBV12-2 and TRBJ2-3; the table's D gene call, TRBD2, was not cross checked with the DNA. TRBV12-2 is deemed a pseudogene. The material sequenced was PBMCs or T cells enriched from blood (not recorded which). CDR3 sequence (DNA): TGTGCAAGTCGCCCGTCTGCGGGTACAGCAGATACGCAGTATTTT. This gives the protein CASRPSAGTADTQYF.